This T cell receptor (beta chain) appears in the sequencing data of a study of blood T cell repertoires in COVID-19. Sequencing used immunoSEQ multiplex PCR; TCRdb keeps in-frame clones, though not all of them. The repertoire holds under 300,000 clones, with under 90% as singletons. The sample taken for sequencing was peripheral blood. The clonotype comes from a woman in her thirties or forties who had recovered from COVID-19.

The DNA of the CDR3 is TGTGCCAGTAGGCCCTCGGGAGGGACTGGAAACACCATATATTTT. Amino acids: CASRPSGGTGNTIYF. V usage is TRBV19 and J usage is TRBJ1-3; D is unresolved. CDR3 length: 15 residues. From germline, CDR1 is LNHDA and CDR2 SQIVND (reference sequence). V dropped 6 bases and J dropped 2 bases, with 14 bases sitting between them.